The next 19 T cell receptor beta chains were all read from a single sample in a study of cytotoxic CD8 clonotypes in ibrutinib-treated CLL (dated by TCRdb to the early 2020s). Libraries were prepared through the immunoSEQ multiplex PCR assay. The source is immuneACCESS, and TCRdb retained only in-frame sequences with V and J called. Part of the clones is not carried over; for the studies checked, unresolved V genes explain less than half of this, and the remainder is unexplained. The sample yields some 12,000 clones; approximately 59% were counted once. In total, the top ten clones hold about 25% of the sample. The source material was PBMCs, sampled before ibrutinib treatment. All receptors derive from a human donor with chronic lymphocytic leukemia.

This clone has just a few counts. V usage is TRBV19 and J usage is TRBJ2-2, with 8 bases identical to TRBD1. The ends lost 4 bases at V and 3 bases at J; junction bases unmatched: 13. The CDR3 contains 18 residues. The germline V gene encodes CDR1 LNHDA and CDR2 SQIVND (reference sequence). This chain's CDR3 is CASSKARRGRFDTGELFF. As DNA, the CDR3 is TGTGCCAGTAGTAAAGCCCGCAGGGGGCGCTTCGACACCGGGGAGCTGTTTTTT. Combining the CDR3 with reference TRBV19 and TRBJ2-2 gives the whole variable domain DGGITQSPKYLFRKEGQNVTLSCEQNLNHDAMYWYRQDPGQGLRLIYYSQIVNDFQKGDIAEGYSVSREKKESFPLTVTSAQKNPTAFYLCASSKARRGRFDTGELFFGEGSRLTVL.

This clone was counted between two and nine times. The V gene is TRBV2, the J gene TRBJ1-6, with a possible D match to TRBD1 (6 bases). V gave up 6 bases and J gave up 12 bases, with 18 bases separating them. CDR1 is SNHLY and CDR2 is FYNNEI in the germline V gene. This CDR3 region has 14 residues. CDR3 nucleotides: TGTGCCAGCAGGGACAGAGCCGGAGAAGGACCCCTCCACTTT. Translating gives CASRDRAGEGPLHF.

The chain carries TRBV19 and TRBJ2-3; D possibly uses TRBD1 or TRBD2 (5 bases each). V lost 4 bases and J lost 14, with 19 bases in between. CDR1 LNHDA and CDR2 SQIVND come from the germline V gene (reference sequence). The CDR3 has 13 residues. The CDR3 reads CASSNNLGSGTYF. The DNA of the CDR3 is TGTGCCAGTAGTAACAACTTGGGGTCAGGGACGTATTTT.

CDR3 protein: CASSQDRAGQYNEQFF. CDR3 DNA sequence: TGCGCCAGCAGCCAAGATCGTGCGGGGCAATACAATGAGCAGTTCTTC. This chain connects TRBV4-3 to TRBJ2-1; D perhaps matches TRBD2 (6 bases). Trimming removed 0 bases at V and 4 bases at J, with 13 bases between. The germline CDR1 and CDR2 sequences are LGHNA and YSLEER. This CDR3 spans 16 amino acids.

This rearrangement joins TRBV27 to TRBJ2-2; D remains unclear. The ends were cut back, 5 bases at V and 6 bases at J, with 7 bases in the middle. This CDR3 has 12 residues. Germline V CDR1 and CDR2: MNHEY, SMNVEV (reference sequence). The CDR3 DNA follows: TGTGCCAGCAGTCCCACATCCGGGGAGCTGTTTTTT. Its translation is CASSPTSGELFF.

For the CDR3, the DNA is TGTGCCAGCAGCTTGGCAGGGGTTGGCGGCTACACCTTC. Its translation is CASSLAGVGGYTF. V and J are TRBV7-8 and TRBJ1-2; D may be TRBD1 (6 bases). In germline, CDR1 is SGHVS, CDR2 FQNEAQ. CDR3 length: 13 amino acids. V was trimmed by 3 bases and J by 8 bases, leaving 13 bases between them.

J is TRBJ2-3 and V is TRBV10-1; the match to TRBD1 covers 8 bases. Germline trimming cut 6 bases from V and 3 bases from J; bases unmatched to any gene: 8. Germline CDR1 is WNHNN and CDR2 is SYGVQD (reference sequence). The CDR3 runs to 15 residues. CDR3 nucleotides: TGCGCCAGCAGCGATCGACAGGGGCTAACAGATACGCAGTATTTT. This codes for CASSDRQGLTDTQYF.

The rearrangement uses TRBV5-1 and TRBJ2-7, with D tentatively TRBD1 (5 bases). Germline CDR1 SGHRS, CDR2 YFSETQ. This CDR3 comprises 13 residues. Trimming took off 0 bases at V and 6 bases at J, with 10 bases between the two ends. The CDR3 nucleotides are TGCGCCAGCAGCTTGGACAGGCAGGGCGAGCAGTACTTC. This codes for CASSLDRQGEQYF.

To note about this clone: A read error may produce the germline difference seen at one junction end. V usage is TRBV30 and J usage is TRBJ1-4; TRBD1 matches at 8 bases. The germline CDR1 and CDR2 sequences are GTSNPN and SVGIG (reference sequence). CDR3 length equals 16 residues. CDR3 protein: CAGTGQGNFANEKLFF. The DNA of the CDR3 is TGTGCCGGAACAGGACAGGGTAATTTTGCTAACGAAAAACTGTTTTTT.

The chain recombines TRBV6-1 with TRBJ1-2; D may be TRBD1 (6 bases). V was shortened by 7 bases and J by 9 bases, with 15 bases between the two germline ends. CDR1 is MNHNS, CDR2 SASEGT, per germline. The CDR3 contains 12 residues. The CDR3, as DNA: TGTGCCAGCAAACAGGGAATATATAGCTACACCTTC. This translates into CASKQGIYSYTF.

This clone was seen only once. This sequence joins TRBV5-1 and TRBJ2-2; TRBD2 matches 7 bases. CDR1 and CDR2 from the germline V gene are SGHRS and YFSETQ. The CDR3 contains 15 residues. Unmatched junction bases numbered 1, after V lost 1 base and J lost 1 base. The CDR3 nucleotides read TGCGCCAGCAGCTTGACGGGGGGGAACACCGGGGAGCTGTTTTTT. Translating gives CASSLTGGNTGELFF.

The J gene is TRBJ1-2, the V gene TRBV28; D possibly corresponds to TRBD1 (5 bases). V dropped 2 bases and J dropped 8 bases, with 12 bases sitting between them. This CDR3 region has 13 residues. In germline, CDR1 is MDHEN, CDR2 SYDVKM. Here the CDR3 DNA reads TGTGCCAGCAGTTTAGGAAGACAGTGGGGCTACACCTTC. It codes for CASSLGRQWGYTF.

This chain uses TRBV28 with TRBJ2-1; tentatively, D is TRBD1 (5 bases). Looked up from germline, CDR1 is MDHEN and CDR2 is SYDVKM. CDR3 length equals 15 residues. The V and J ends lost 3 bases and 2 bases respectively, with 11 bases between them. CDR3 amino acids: CASSFIQATYNEQFF. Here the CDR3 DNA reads TGTGCCAGCAGTTTCATACAGGCAACCTACAATGAGCAGTTCTTC. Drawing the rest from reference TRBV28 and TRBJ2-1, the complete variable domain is DVKVTQSSRYLVKRTGEKVFLECVQDMDHENMFWYRQDPGLGLRLIYFSYDVKMKEKGDIPEGYSVSREKKERFSLILESASTNQTSMYLCASSFIQATYNEQFFGPGTRLTVL.

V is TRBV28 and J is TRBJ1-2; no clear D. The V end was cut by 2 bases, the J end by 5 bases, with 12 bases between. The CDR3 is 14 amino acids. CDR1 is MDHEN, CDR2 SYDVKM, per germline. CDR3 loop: CASSLIAPTYGYTF. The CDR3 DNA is TGTGCCAGCAGTTTAATTGCCCCGACGTATGGCTACACCTTC.

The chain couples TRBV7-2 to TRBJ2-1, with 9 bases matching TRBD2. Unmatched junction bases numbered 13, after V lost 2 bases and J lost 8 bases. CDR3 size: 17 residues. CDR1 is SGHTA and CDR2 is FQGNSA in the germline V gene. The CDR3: CASSLPPVRGGGYEQFF. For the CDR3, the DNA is TGTGCCAGCAGCTTACCACCGGTCCGCGGGGGGGGGTATGAGCAGTTCTTC. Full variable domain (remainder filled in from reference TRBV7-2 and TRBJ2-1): GAGVSQSPSNKVTEKGKDVELRCDPISGHTALYWYRQSLGQGLEFLIYFQGNSAPDKSGLPSDRFSAERTGGSVSTLTIQRTQQEDSAVYLCASSLPPVRGGGYEQFFGPGTRLTVL.

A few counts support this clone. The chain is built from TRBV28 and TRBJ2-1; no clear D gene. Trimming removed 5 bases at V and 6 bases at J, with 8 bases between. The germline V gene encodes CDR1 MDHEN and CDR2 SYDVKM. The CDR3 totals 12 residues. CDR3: CASSVDVNEQFF. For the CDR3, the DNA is TGTGCCAGCAGTGTGGACGTCAATGAGCAGTTCTTC.

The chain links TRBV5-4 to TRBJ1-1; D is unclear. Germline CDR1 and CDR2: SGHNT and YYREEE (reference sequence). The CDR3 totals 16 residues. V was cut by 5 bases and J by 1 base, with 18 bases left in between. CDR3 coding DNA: TGTGCCAGCAGTCCAGGAAGGGAGGTGTCGAACACTGAAGCTTTCTTT. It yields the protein CASSPGREVSNTEAFF.

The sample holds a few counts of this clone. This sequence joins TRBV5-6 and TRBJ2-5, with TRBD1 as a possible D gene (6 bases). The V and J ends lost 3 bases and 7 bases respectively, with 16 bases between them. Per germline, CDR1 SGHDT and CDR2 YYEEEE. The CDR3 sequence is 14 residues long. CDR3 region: CASSSRTALGTQYF. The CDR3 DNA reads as TGTGCCAGCAGCTCGAGGACAGCCTTGGGGACCCAGTACTTC.

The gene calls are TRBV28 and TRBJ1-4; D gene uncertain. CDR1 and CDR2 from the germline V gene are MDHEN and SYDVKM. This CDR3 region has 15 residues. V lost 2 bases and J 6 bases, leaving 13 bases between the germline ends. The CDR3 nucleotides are TGTGCCAGCAGTTTAGGAGGAGACATGTATGAAAAACTGTTTTTT. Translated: CASSLGGDMYEKLFF.